The T cell receptor (beta chain) described here comes from a study of blood T cell repertoires in COVID-19 (TCRdb year 2020). Study-wide context: Collaborator samples came from the United States, Italy and Spain and covered acute and convalescent phases of COVID-19. The repertoires were made available in a free public database intended to serve as a resource for research on the immune response to SARS-CoV-2. Sample metadata almost always included a de-identified subject ID, COVID-19 status, age in years and sex. Where available, HLA class I and class II types were obtained from metadata supplied by the sample provider rather than from assay-based typing. The prospective study material was composed of cDNA or gDNA derived from T cells, B-cell-depleted T cells, or PBMCs. The samples were drawn from the first 160 participants of the ongoing ImmuneRACE study and from more than 1,000 subjects provided by 6 global collaborators. Deeply sampled blood TCRbeta repertoires from subjects exposed to, actively infected with, or recovered from COVID-19 were included in the dataset. What the authors observed across the whole study: The quantity of clinical and demographic metadata differed by source and by participant and was supplied without curation.

Measured from the cysteine to the phenylalanine, the CDR3 is 15 residues long. Just the 45-base CDR3 DNA is kept, in frame starting at base 1. The germline ends are 17 bases apart after V is trimmed by 7 bases and J by 1 base. The CDR1 and CDR2 encoded by the germline V gene are MNHEY and SVGAGI. Collaborating institutions collected whole blood in K2EDTA tubes following their own protocols. For TCRbeta analysis, collaborators shipped samples in one of three forms: frozen whole blood, isolated PBMCs, or DNA extracted from either of those sample types. The immunoSEQ Assay, a bias-controlled multiplex PCR, was used to amplify TCRbeta CDR3 regions from genomic DNA. For the original study's pipeline: The number of nucleated cells in each sample was estimated from the amplification of reference gene primers within the assay. Sequence reads were collapsed and filtered to measure the absolute abundance of every unique TCRbeta CDR3 rearrangement. Productive Simpson clonality was computed per sample as the square root of Simpson's diversity index over productive rearrangements. TCRdb took over this immuneACCESS table, retaining in-frame rearrangements with V and J assigned. Such tables are incomplete; in checked studies, under half of the missing clones stem from an unresolved V gene, and the remainder is unexplained. The V and J calls and the clone size are those of that table, but D and trimming were determined from the DNA. The sample table contains tens of thousands of clones; only one count was recorded for 70% to 90% of them. 3% to 4.5% of the sample is taken by the ten largest.

With regard to this clone: Its specific antigen is unknown. No base qualities exist here, and no much larger clone lies one base off it.

The V and J segments used are TRBV6-5 and TRBJ2-7, and perhaps TRBD1 as D gene, on 5 matching bases. This clonotype was sampled from a man aged 65-85 years with acute or convalescent COVID-19. The sequenced material came from peripheral blood. The CDR3: CASKLSFGQSYEQYF. In nucleotide form, the sequence is TGTGCCAGCAAACTTTCCTTTGGACAATCCTACGAGCAGTACTTC.